Listed below are T cell receptor beta chains from one sample, sequenced in a study of T cell responses to AZD1222 COVID-19 vaccine. Sequencing was performed with immunoSEQ multiplex PCR; in TCRdb, only in-frame clones are kept and a portion is missing. The sample records over 65,000 clones, roughly 90% being singletons. The sequencing here drew on peripheral blood, taken 28 days after the second AZD1222 dose. The origin of the receptors is an adult who received the AZD1222 COVID-19 vaccine. CDR3s include the opening cysteine and the closing phenylalanine or tryptophan. The order of the fields is V gene, D gene, J gene, clone size, CDR3 protein, CDR3 DNA. The D gene is left open where the match is weak. Not all rows give a size; the values are once, few, many and, for expanded clones, a class.

TRBV7-5,NA,TRBJ1-2,NA,CARSPHTDNYGYTF,TGTGCCAGAAGCCCACATACAGACAACTATGGCTACACCTTC
TRBV6-4,NA,TRBJ2-7,NA,CATSSPIRESSYEQYF,TGTGCCACCAGCAGTCCCATTCGGGAGAGCTCCTACGAGCAGTACTTC
TRBV11-2,NA,TRBJ2-6,NA,CASPTGDYSGANVLTF,TGTGCCAGTCCGACAGGCGATTACTCTGGGGCCAACGTCCTGACTTTC
TRBV13,NA,TRBJ2-7,once,CASSLGAGISYEQYF,TGTGCCAGCAGCTTAGGGGCGGGAATCAGCTACGAGCAGTACTTT
TRBV27,TRBD2,TRBJ2-1,NA,CASRGTSGSNEQFF,TGTGCCAGCAGAGGGACTAGCGGGAGTAATGAGCAGTTCTTC
TRBV2,TRBD1,TRBJ1-1,NA,CASSGTGNAEAFF,TGTGCCAGCAGCGGGACAGGGAACGCTGAAGCTTTCTTT
TRBV11-2,NA,TRBJ2-7,NA,CASSLGSTYEQYF,TGTGCCAGCAGCTTAGGATCTACCTACGAGCAGTACTTC
TRBV20-1,TRBD2,TRBJ2-7,NA,CSASSGNSYEQYF,TGCAGTGCTAGTAGCGGGAACTCCTACGAGCAGTACTTC
TRBV11-2,TRBD2,TRBJ2-1,NA,CASSLTSGGNEQFF,TGTGCCAGCAGCTTGACTAGCGGGGGTAATGAGCAGTTCTTC
TRBV19,TRBD2,TRBJ2-7,NA,CASSQKPGLVNEQYF,TGTGCCAGTAGTCAGAAGCCGGGACTAGTAAACGAGCAGTACTTC
TRBV28,NA,TRBJ2-3,NA,CASKPPDITDTQYF,TGTGCCAGCAAGCCGCCGGACATAACAGATACGCAGTATTTT
TRBV19,NA,TRBJ2-2,NA,CASSIRRAAGELFF,TGTGCCAGTAGTATACGGAGGGCCGCCGGGGAGCTGTTTTTT
TRBV7-9,NA,TRBJ1-2,NA,CATGTSRRYGYTF,TGTGCCACCGGGACTTCTCGACGTTATGGCTACACCTTC
TRBV6-5,NA,TRBJ2-3,few,CASSPIGPTDTQYF,TGTGCCAGCAGTCCTATTGGCCCCACAGATACGCAGTATTTT
TRBV28,NA,TRBJ1-2,NA,CASNLRDTDYGYTF,TGTGCCAGCAACTTACGGGACACGGACTATGGCTACACCTTC
TRBV4-2,NA,TRBJ1-4,once,CASSQDLGEKLFF,TGTGCCAGCAGCCAAGACCTGGGTGAAAAACTGTTTTTT
TRBV30,TRBD1,TRBJ1-1,NA,CAWSGQGVNTEAFF,TGTGCCTGGAGCGGACAGGGCGTGAACACTGAAGCTTTCTTT
TRBV5-6,TRBD2,TRBJ2-1,NA,CASSLRLAGEQFF,TGTGCCAGCAGCTTAAGACTAGCGGGAGAGCAGTTCTTC
TRBV5-1,NA,TRBJ2-2,NA,CASSLAGSGVGELFF,TGCGCCAGCAGCTTGGCCGGGTCGGGGGTCGGGGAGCTGTTTTTT
TRBV14,NA,TRBJ2-1,few,CASSQGPLVGYNEQFF,TGTGCCAGCAGCCAAGGGCCTTTAGTTGGGTACAATGAGCAGTTCTTC
TRBV4-3,NA,TRBJ1-6,few,CASSQEEAASSPLHF,TGCGCCAGCAGCCAAGAAGAGGCGGCAAGTTCACCCCTCCACTTT
TRBV3-1/TRBV3-2,TRBD2,TRBJ2-7,NA,CASSQGGLAAYEQYF,TGTGCCAGCAGCCAGGGGGGACTAGCCGCCTACGAGCAGTACTTC
TRBV5-8,TRBD2,TRBJ2-1,NA,CASSLAWGGSGRGSNEQFF,TGTGCCAGCAGCTTGGCATGGGGCGGTAGCGGGAGGGGGAGCAATGAGCAGTTCTTC
TRBV18,TRBD1,TRBJ2-3,NA,CASSPFGTGRTDTQYF,TGTGCCAGCTCACCATTCGGGACAGGGAGGACAGATACGCAGTATTTT
TRBV4-2,NA,TRBJ1-1,NA,CASSQVQGNTEAFF,TGTGCCAGCAGCCAGGTACAGGGGAACACTGAAGCTTTCTTT
TRBV4-3,TRBD1,TRBJ2-1,once,CASSQRQGDYNEQFF,TGCGCCAGCAGCCAACGACAGGGGGACTACAATGAGCAGTTCTTC
TRBV12-5,TRBD2,TRBJ2-1,NA,CASGLSTSGSFNEQFF,TGTGCTAGTGGTTTGTCGACTAGCGGGAGTTTCAATGAGCAGTTCTTC
TRBV28,TRBD2,TRBJ2-2,NA,CASSPSGRENTGELFF,TGTGCCAGCAGTCCGAGCGGGAGGGAGAACACCGGGGAGCTGTTTTTT
TRBV9,NA,TRBJ2-3,NA,CASSLLAGTDTQYF,TGTGCCAGCAGCTTACTGGCCGGCACAGATACGCAGTATTTT
TRBV6-5,NA,TRBJ1-1,NA,CASSKGPREAFF,TGTGCCAGCAGCAAGGGACCGCGAGAAGCTTTCTTT
TRBV2,NA,TRBJ2-5,NA,CASRTGYQETQYF,TGTGCCAGCAGAACAGGGTACCAAGAGACCCAGTACTTC
TRBV6-5,TRBD1,TRBJ2-1,NA,CASSYSGTGTYNEQFF,TGTGCCAGCAGTTACTCGGGGACAGGTACCTACAATGAGCAGTTCTTC
TRBV6-5,TRBD2,TRBJ2-1,NA,CASRTSGSGNNEQFF,TGTGCCAGCAGGACAAGCGGGAGTGGGAACAATGAGCAGTTCTTC
TRBV7-9,TRBD1,TRBJ2-5,NA,CASSLIRTGYETQYF,TGTGCCAGCAGCCTAATCCGGACAGGGTATGAGACCCAGTACTTC
TRBV7-2,NA,TRBJ1-5,NA,CASSLVWPAISNQPQHF,TGTGCCAGCAGCTTAGTTTGGCCAGCCATTAGCAATCAGCCCCAGCATTTT
TRBV6-1,NA,TRBJ2-1,NA,CASSDWMGQFF,TGTGCCAGCAGTGATTGGATGGGGCAGTTCTTC
TRBV2,NA,TRBJ1-3,NA,CASTQGRAGYLSGNTIYF,TGTGCCAGCACTCAAGGGCGGGCAGGGTACCTCTCTGGAAACACCATATATTTT
TRBV4-2,TRBD1,TRBJ2-4,NA,CASSLGQVAKNIQYF,TGTGCCAGCAGCCTAGGACAGGTAGCCAAAAACATTCAGTACTTC
TRBV7-8,NA,TRBJ1-5,NA,CASSLAGGNQPQHF,TGTGCCAGCAGCTTAGCGGGAGGCAATCAGCCCCAGCATTTT
TRBV5-1,NA,TRBJ2-2,NA,CASSLGLTLDTGELFF,TGCGCCAGCAGCCTGGGGTTAACTTTGGACACCGGGGAGCTGTTTTTT
TRBV18,TRBD2,TRBJ2-5,NA,CASSPSTSGSETQYF,TGTGCCAGCTCACCCTCGACGAGCGGGAGCGAGACCCAGTACTTC
TRBV19,NA,TRBJ1-5,once,CASSIQGGQPQHF,TGTGCCAGTAGTATACAGGGTGGTCAGCCCCAGCATTTT
TRBV6-6,TRBD1,TRBJ1-2,once,CASSYSGQGDYGYTF,TGTGCCAGCAGTTACTCAGGACAGGGGGACTATGGCTACACCTTC
TRBV28,NA,TRBJ2-7,NA,CASSMRQSSYEQYF,TGTGCCAGCAGTATGCGGCAGTCCTCCTACGAGCAGTACTTC
TRBV30,NA,TRBJ2-7,NA,CAWTKGGSSYEQYF,TGTGCCTGGACTAAAGGAGGGTCCTCCTACGAGCAGTACTTC
TRBV6-5,NA,TRBJ2-7,NA,CASSLNSDGSYEQYF,TGTGCCAGCAGTTTAAACAGTGATGGGTCCTACGAGCAGTACTTC
TRBV28,NA,TRBJ2-1,NA,CASSWPDGYNEQFF,TGTGCCAGCAGTTGGCCAGACGGGTACAATGAGCAGTTCTTC